This TCR delta chain was sequenced during a study of gamma-delta chains in newborns, infants, children. From germline, CDR1 is GEAIGNYY and CDR2 EKD. V was trimmed by 3 bases and J by 2 bases, leaving 21 bases between them. The CDR3 is 17 residues long. TCRdb reanalysed the reads via CATT. The sample carries 10,000 to 12,000 delta-chain clones, about 9.4% recorded once. In its sample, this clone was seen a few times. A much bigger clone sits one base away, suggesting this may be a read error. The genes are TRDV2 and TRDJ1; D is possibly TRDD3 (6 bases). This sequence originates from a child who was a newborn, infant or young child, either healthy, febrile or measles-vaccinated (not recorded which). The sequenced material came from blood. CDR3 nucleotide sequence: TGTGCCTGTGACGCCGCGGACAGGGGGGACCCTACCGATAAACTCATCTTT. The encoded protein is CACDAADRGDPTDKLIF.